This T cell receptor beta chain was identified in a study of cytomegalovirus exposure and HLA in healthy donors. Study results and limitations: Confirmation was obtained in vitro that a few CMV-associated chains are specific for CMV antigens. Overall, approximately 150 TCR beta chains were annotated as cytomegalovirus-associated.

Assay used: immunoSEQ multiplex PCR; TCRdb lists only in-frame clones, some missing. The sample gives some 120,000 clones, about 90% of which show up once; 1.2% to 1.5% is in the top ten. Details on this clone: Its target is unknown.

The germline CDR1 and CDR2 sequences are SGHRS and YFSETQ. The CDR3 covers 15 residues. The V and J ends lost 2 bases and 1 base respectively, with 9 bases between them. The donors were members of the validation cohort comprising approximately 120 subjects, separate from the roughly 730-subject first cohort. The source is a man aged 25 to 40 in good health and CMV-seronegative. The sample taken for sequencing was PBMCs. J is TRBJ2-2 and V is TRBV5-1; TRBD1 might be the D (6 bases). DNA for the CDR3: TGCGCCAGCAGCTTCGCGGACAGGAACACCGGGGAGCTGTTTTTT. This codes for CASSFADRNTGELFF.